This T cell receptor beta chain was identified during a study of shared clonotypes between healthy human individuals (dated by TCRdb to between 2020 and 2021). Concerning the study at large: The cohort comprised two women and a few men aged 18 to 49 years. Per donor, three plates each were used for CD4 naive and CD4 memory, two for CD8 naive, and one for CD8 memory. The study deeply sequenced blood TCR repertoires of about 5 healthy adults to estimate repertoire size and the extent of clonotype sharing between individuals. To increase sequencing depth and limit assay-specific biases, TCR repertoire library preparation and sequencing were carried out by different laboratories using diverse techniques. Per donor, leukapheresis produced somewhere between about 0.9 and 9 billion PBMCs.

Healthy HIV-negative adults with no recently reported acute infections or vaccinations were included as donors. Only Caucasian adults living in Nashville, Tennessee, USA were represented among the donors. CD4+ T cells were enriched by magnetic negative selection, after which naive cells were positively selected on CD45RA and the negative fraction was taken as the memory subset. After blood collection by leukapheresis, PBMCs were isolated using Ficoll-Histopaque density gradient centrifugation and then cryopreserved in the vapor phase of liquid nitrogen. Purity and quantity of every magnetically sorted T cell population were checked by analytical flow cytometry. From each sorted fraction, genomic DNA was isolated and quantified by UV absorbance on a Nanodrop 2000c. What the work shows at the level of the full study, not this receptor alone: The genetic and exposure-history diversity represented was limited by the small number of donors. Sampling was restricted to blood, and TCR repertoires in tissues likely differ from the TCR repertoires found in blood. Larger estimated clonotype richness was generally found for naive subsets than for memory subsets. Even with the large sequencing depth, rarefaction of the sorted-subset datasets indicated that sequencing was incomplete. When several donors were compared, the shared fraction of clonotypes was around 5% for naive CD4, roughly 3.4% for naive CD8, roughly 2.5% for memory CD4, and roughly 0.43% for memory CD8. Higher generation probabilities were observed for clonotypes shared by all four sorted-subset donors than for non-shared clonotypes. Based on pairwise subsampling, the degree of clonotype sharing among donors was expected to be affected by sequencing depth.

Including cysteine and phenylalanine, the CDR3 has 15 amino acids. Solely the CDR3 DNA is kept, with 45 bases framed from the first base. Relative to germline, V is 4 bases shorter and J is 5 bases shorter, with 18 bases between their ends. CDR1 and CDR2 are drawn from the germline V gene: SGHRS, YFSETQ. Using the deep immunoSEQ assay, TCR CDR3 regions were amplified from genomic DNA by multiplex PCR. For each cell subset, the extracted genomic DNA was distributed evenly across all wells of several immunoSEQ 96-well plates, and each plate served as one replicate. Each replicate PCR for sorted subsets received about 180 ng genomic DNA, equal to 30,000 or so T cell genomes. The purified libraries were quantified using a Qubit 3.0 fluorometer, sized with a Bioanalyzer 2100, and then quantified again using the KAPA Library Quantification kit. A separate single-read 150-cycle Illumina NextSeq 550 flow cell was used to sequence each immunoSEQ 96-well plate. As for the original processing: Because the immunoSEQ output held only junctional sequences and lacked quality scores, the filtering could not match the filtering applied to full-length reads. To assign V/J genes and CDR3, sequences were annotated using PyIR, a Python wrapper for IgBLAST v1.9, with IMGT germline references. Reads were filtered out if the reads had weak V/J assignments (E-value above 1e-6), no CDR3, stop codons, out-of-frame junctions, or ambiguous translated residues. V3J clonotypes were defined as sequences sharing an identical inferred V gene, J gene, and CDR3 amino acid sequence. Percentage overlap between repertoires was calculated by dividing the number of shared unique clonotypes by the size of the smaller repertoire. Three approaches were used to assess repertoire richness: RTK rarefaction, the Chao1 estimator, and Recon v2.1 estimates of unobserved clonotypes. Generation probabilities for all TCRbeta clonotypes obtained by the gDNA method from several donors were computed using OLGA. TCRdb mirrors the immuneACCESS table, restricted to in-frame sequences. Some clones are absent from its copies; in checked studies, under half trace to an unresolved V gene, and the reason for the others is unknown. V and J calls and clone size are those listed in that table; D and trimming were worked out from the DNA. Across this sample there are about 1 million clones, with around 76% seen only once. The ten biggest clones cover roughly 1.4% of the sample.

Turning to this clone: Which antigen it targets is not known. No clone much larger than this one lies a single base away; base qualities are absent.

The receptor was derived from a young man in good health. Sequencing was done on a sample of memory CD4+ T cells sorted from blood. Per the publication, the cell subset or site label means: CD45RA-negative fraction. The chain joins TRBV5-1 to TRBJ1-1; a weak D assignment points to TRBD1 (5 bases agree). The encoded CDR3 is CASSRVDGGPTEAFF. The DNA sequence follows: TGCGCCAGCAGCCGCGTTGACGGGGGACCGACTGAAGCTTTCTTT.